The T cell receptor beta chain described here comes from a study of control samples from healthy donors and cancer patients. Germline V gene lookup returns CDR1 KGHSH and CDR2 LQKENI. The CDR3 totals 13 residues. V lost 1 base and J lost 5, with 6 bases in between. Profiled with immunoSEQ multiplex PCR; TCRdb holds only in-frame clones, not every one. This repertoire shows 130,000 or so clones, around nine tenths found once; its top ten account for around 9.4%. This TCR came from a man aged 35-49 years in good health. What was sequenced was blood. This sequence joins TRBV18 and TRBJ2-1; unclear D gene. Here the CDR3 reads CASSPLTDNEQFF. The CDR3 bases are TGTGCCAGCTCACCACTAACGGACAATGAGCAGTTCTTC.